The clone carrying this T cell receptor beta chain was counted once. Its cognate antigen is unknown. Libraries were prepared by immunoSEQ multiplex PCR; TCRdb keeps only in-frame clonotypes and omits some of them. The table lists about 79,000 clones, approximately 93% of them singletons. The data derive from a study of cytomegalovirus exposure and HLA in healthy donors. Study-wide findings and caveats: TCR sequences were mostly rare, though some public TCRs occurred in many donors.

The germline V gene encodes CDR1 LNHDA and CDR2 SQIVND (reference sequence). V dropped 5 bases and J dropped 2; count of bases not matched to a gene: 9. This CDR3 spans 16 amino acids. Sequencing was performed on PBMCs. The receptor comes from a woman in her 30s in good health and CMV-seronegative. The genes are TRBV19 and TRBJ2-3; 8 nucleotides agree with TRBD1. CDR3 sequence (DNA): TGTGCCAGTAGTCGTCGACAGGGGTTGGCCACAGATACGCAGTATTTT. It is translated as CASSRRQGLATDTQYF.